This T cell receptor (beta chain) was sequenced during a study of blood T cells in healthy people across ages. Germline V CDR1 and CDR2: MNHEY, SVGEGT. The ends were cut back, 1 base at V and 1 base at J, with 1 base in the middle. This CDR3 contains 12 residues. Donation came from healthy Caucasian individuals in Russia who were aged about 6 to 100. Donors each provided around 10 milliliters of peripheral blood. The second PCR ran about 6 to 11 cycles with a sample-barcoded 5' primer and J-beta primers. Each sample provided no less than 2.5 million CDR3-containing paired-end reads. Each CDR3 protein is one row after TCRdb ran MiXCR on the 5' RACE reads. This table has more than 800,000 distinct CDR3 sequences, around 43% appearing once. In the case of this clonotype: This may stem from a read error, because a much larger clone lies one nucleotide away.

The source is an older woman in good health. This chain joins TRBV6-2 or TRBV6-3 and TRBJ2-5; no clear D. Sequencing was carried out using blood. The CDR3 loop is CASSYFQETQYF. CDR3 nucleotides: TGTGCCAGCAGTTACTTCCAAGAGACCCAGTACTTC.